This is a list of T cell receptor beta chains from one sample in a study of cytomegalovirus exposure and HLA in healthy donors. Sequencing was performed with immunoSEQ multiplex PCR; in TCRdb, only in-frame clones are kept and a portion is missing. Of over 110,000 clones listed, about 87% were seen once; the top ten hold less than 9%. Sequencing input: PBMCs. These receptors all come from a man aged 18-30 years in good health and CMV-seropositive. Each CDR3 is given with its conserved first and last residue. D genes are given only for firm matches. Clone size is not always given. Where it is, it says once, few, many or a class for expanded clones.

>TRBV10-1|TRBD1|NA|TRBJ2-7
TGCGCCAGCAGTTTGGACAGGGCCTACGAGCAGTACTTC
CASSLDRAYEQYF
>TRBV6-5|TRBD2|NA|TRBJ2-2
TGTGCCAGCAGTTACTCTCGAGCGGGGGACACCGGGGAGCTGTTTTTT
CASSYSRAGDTGELFF
>TRBV11-3|NA|NA|TRBJ2-5
TGTGCCAGCAGCTTAGAGGTAGAAGAGACCCAGTACTTC
CASSLEVEETQYF
>TRBV10-1|TRBD1|NA|TRBJ2-2
TGCGCCAGTACAGGGGGCGAGTCGGCCGGGGAGCTGTTTTTT
CASTGGESAGELFF
>TRBV28|TRBD2|NA|TRBJ2-7
TGTGCCAGCACCCATCCGGTGCGGGAGACTGGGTACGAGCAGTACTTC
CASTHPVRETGYEQYF
>TRBV7-9|NA|NA|TRBJ2-7
TGTGCCAGCAGCCGAGGGGGTGGCGAGCAGTACTTC
CASSRGGGEQYF
>TRBV30|TRBD1|NA|TRBJ2-7
TGTGCCTGGGAATCCGGGACAGGGGGCGAGCAGTACTTC
CAWESGTGGEQYF
>TRBV7-8|NA|NA|TRBJ2-2
TGTGCCAGCAGCCCCGGTGGAGGGCGGGAGCTGTTTTTT
CASSPGGGRELFF
>TRBV6-1|NA|NA|TRBJ2-3
TGTGCCAGCAGTGGGGGGCAACCTAGCACAGATACGCAGTATTTT
CASSGGQPSTDTQYF
>TRBV29-1|NA|NA|TRBJ1-2
TGCAGCGTTGGGGAGCTATATGGCTACACCTTC
CSVGELYGYTF
>TRBV30|NA|NA|TRBJ1-1
TGTGCCTTATATCTCGGAGGGCGGACTGAAGCTTTCTTT
CALYLGGRTEAFF
>TRBV5-4|NA|NA|TRBJ2-7
TGTGCCAGCAGCTTGGAGGCGGGACCGTCCTACGAGCAGTACTTC
CASSLEAGPSYEQYF
>TRBV19|TRBD1|NA|TRBJ1-3
TGTGCCAGTAGTATAACCTTGACAGGGGAGGGGGACACCATATATTTT
CASSITLTGEGDTIYF
>TRBV7-9|NA|once|TRBJ2-5
TGTGCCAGCAGCTTACTCGGCCAAGAGACCCAGTACTTC
CASSLLGQETQYF
>TRBV30|NA|NA|TRBJ2-3
TGTGCCTCCCAGGGGGATACGCAGTATTTT
CASQGDTQYF
>TRBV5-6|NA|NA|TRBJ1-1
TGTGCCAGCAGCTTGGGGGAGACAAGTTATGAAGCTTTCTTT
CASSLGETSYEAFF
>TRBV27|TRBD1|NA|TRBJ2-3
TGTGCCAGCAGTCCGGGACAGGGGCTGCCGGATACGCAGTATTTT
CASSPGQGLPDTQYF
>TRBV5-6|TRBD1|NA|TRBJ2-7
TGTGCCAGCAGCGGACCGCCCGGGGACAGCCTTTACTACGAGCAGTACTTC
CASSGPPGDSLYYEQYF
>TRBV5-1|TRBD2|NA|TRBJ2-3
TGCGCCAGCAGCTTGCAGACTAGCGGGGGGCCCACAGATACGCAGTATTTT
CASSLQTSGGPTDTQYF
>TRBV5-8|NA|NA|TRBJ2-5
TGTGCCAGCAGCTCTGGGGGCCTGCTGGAGGAGACCCAGTACTTC
CASSSGGLLEETQYF